The clone carrying this T cell receptor (beta chain) was seen at least ten times. Its antigen is undetermined. cDNA molecules carried unique molecular identifiers, and template switching added a universal primer site. A single record per CDR3 protein comes from TCRdb applying MiXCR to the 5' RACE reads. Seen here are just under 650,000 distinct CDR3 sequences, under 8.5% observed once, and the top ten hold approximately 1.5%. This sample was included in a study of identical twins. General observations from the study: Conclusions came from cross-sectional statistical analysis, not from following the same donors.

Germline CDR1 reads SGHRS; CDR2 reads YFSETQ. The CDR3 consists of 14 residues. Trimming took 2 bases from V and 6 from J; bases not matched to a gene: 4. Donors were all healthy Caucasians. These sequences were also reported in another study, on yellow fever vaccine responses in identical twins.

The TCR originated in a woman between 18 and 29 years old in good health. This rearrangement joins TRBV5-1 to TRBJ1-4, with 7 bases lining up with TRBD1. Sequencing input: PBMCs. CDR3: CASSLNRGDEKLFF. The CDR3 DNA reads as TGCGCCAGCAGCTTAAACAGGGGTGATGAAAAACTGTTTTTT.